The clone carrying this T cell receptor beta chain has a single count. This sample is part of a study of blood T cell repertoires in COVID-19. Whole-study context: Specimens from acute and convalescent COVID-19 originated in the United States, Italy and Spain.

Using immunoSEQ multiplex PCR, the repertoire was profiled, and TCRdb retains in-frame clones only, with some absent. This table holds roughly 85,000 clones, 60% to 80% found once. The ends were cut back, 3 bases at V and 5 bases at J, with 15 bases in the middle. CDR3 length: 14 amino acids. Germline CDR1 SGDLS, CDR2 YYNGEE. The chain joins TRBV9 to TRBJ2-7; D is possibly TRBD2 (6 bases). The clonotype originates from a human donor in a cohort sampled during active COVID-19. The sequencing input was peripheral blood. CDR3 sequence: CASSGGPGGDEQYF. The CDR3, as DNA: TGTGCCAGCAGCGGGGGACCCGGAGGGGACGAGCAGTACTTC.